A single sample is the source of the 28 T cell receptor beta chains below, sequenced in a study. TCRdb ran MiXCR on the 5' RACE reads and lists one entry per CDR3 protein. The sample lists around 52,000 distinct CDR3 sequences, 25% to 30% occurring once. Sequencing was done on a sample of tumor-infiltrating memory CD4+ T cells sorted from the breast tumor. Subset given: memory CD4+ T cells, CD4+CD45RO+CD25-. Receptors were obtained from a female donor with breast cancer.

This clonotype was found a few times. The DNA of the CDR3 is TGCGCCAGCACTTTGGGACAGACCACAGATACGCAGTATTTT. This sequence encodes CASTLGQTTDTQYF. The rearrangement uses TRBV5-1 and TRBJ2-3; 7 bases align to TRBD1. The ends lost 6 bases at V and 2 bases at J; junction bases unmatched: 6. There are 14 residues in the CDR3. Looked up from germline, CDR1 is SGHRS and CDR2 is YFSETQ.

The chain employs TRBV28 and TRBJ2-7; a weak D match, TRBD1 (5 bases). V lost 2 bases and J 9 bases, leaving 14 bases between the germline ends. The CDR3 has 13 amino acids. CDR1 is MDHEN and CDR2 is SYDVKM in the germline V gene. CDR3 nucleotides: TGTGCCAGCAGTTTAGACAGTGAGGTGGGGCAGTACTTC. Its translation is CASSLDSEVGQYF.

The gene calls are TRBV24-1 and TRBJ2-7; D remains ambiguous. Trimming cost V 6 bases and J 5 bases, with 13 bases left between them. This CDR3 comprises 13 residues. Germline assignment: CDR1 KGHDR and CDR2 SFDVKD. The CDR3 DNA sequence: TGTGCCACCAGTAGGGATTTATATGACGAGCAGTACTTC. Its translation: CATSRDLYDEQYF.

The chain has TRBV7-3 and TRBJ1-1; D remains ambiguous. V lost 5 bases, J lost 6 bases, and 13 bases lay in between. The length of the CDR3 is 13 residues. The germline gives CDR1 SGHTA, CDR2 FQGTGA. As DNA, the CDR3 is TGTGCCAGCAGCCCCAGAAGCATAGCTGAAGCTTTCTTT. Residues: CASSPRSIAEAFF.

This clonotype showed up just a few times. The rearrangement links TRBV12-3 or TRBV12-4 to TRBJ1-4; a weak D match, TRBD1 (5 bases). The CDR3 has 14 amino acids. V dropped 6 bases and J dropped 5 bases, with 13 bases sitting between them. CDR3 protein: CASRQGMGNEKLFF. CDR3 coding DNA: TGTGCCAGCAGGCAGGGAATGGGCAATGAAAAACTGTTTTTT.

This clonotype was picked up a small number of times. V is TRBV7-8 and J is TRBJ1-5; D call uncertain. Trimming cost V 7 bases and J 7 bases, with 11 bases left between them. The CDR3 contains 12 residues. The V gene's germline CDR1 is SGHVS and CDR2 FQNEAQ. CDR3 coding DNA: TGTGCCAGCACCCAACCGGAGCAGCCCCAGCATTTT. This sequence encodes CASTQPEQPQHF.

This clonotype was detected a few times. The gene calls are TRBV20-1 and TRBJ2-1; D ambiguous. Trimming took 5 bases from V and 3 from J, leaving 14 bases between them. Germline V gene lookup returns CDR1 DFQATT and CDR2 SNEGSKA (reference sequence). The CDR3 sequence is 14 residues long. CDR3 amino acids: CSAGVVGFYNEQFF. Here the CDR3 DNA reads TGCAGTGCTGGTGTGGTGGGATTCTACAATGAGCAGTTCTTC.

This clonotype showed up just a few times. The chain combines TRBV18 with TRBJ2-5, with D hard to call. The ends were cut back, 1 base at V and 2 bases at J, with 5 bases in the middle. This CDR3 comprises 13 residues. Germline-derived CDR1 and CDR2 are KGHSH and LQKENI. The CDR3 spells CASSPRQQETQYF. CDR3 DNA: TGTGCCAGCTCACCACGGCAACAAGAGACCCAGTACTTC.

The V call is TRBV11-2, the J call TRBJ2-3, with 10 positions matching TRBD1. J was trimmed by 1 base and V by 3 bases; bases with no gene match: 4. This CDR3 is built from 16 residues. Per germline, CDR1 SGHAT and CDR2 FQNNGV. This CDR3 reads CASSFRDRGGTDTQYF. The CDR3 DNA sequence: TGTGCCAGCAGCTTTAGGGACAGGGGAGGCACAGATACGCAGTATTTT.

CDR3 DNA: TGCAGCGCAAGCACGGGATTTTTGGAGACCCAGTACTTC. It is translated as CSASTGFLETQYF. The chain is built from TRBV29-1 and TRBJ2-5; D is perhaps TRBD2 (5 bases). With 7 bases removed from V and 5 bases from J, the gap between germline ends came to 17 bases. This CDR3 region has 13 residues. The germline gives CDR1 SQVTM, CDR2 ANQGSEA. Based on the CDR3 plus reference TRBV29-1 and TRBJ2-5, the full variable domain is SAVISQKPSRDICQRGTSLTIQCQVDSQVTMMFWYRQQPGQSLTLIATANQGSEATYESGFVIDKFPISRPNLTFSTLTVSNMSPEDSSIYLCSASTGFLETQYFGPGTRLLVL.

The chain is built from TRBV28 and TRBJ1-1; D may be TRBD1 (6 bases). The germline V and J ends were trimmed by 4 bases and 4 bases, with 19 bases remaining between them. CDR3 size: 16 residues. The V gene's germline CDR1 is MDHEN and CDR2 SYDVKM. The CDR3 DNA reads TGTGCCAGCAGTTCTTCACAGGCGCAGGGGTCCACTGAAGCTTTCTTT. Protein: CASSSSQAQGSTEAFF.

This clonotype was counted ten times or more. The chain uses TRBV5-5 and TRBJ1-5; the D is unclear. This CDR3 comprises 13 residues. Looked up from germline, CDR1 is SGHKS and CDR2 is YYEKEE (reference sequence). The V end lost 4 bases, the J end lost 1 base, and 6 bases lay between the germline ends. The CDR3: CASSVQSNQPQHF. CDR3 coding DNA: TGTGCCAGCAGCGTACAGAGCAATCAGCCCCAGCATTTT.

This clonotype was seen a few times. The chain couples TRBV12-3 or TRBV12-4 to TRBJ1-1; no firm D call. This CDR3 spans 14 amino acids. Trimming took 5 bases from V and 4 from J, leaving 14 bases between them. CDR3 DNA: TGTGCCAGCAGTCTCACAGACCGAGGCACTGAAGCTTTCTTT. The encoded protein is CASSLTDRGTEAFF.

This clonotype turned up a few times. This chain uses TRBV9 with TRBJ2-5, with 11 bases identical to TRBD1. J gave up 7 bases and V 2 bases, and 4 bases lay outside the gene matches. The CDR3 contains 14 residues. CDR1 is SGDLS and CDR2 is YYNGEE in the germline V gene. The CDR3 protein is CASSVDRGQGTQYF. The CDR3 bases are TGTGCCAGCAGCGTGGACAGGGGGCAGGGGACCCAGTACTTC.

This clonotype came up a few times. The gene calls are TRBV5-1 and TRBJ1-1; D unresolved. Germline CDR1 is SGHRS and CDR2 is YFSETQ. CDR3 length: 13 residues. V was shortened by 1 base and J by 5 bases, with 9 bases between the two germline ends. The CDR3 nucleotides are TGCGCCAGCAGCTTGATTATAGGGACTGAAGCTTTCTTT. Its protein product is CASSLIIGTEAFF. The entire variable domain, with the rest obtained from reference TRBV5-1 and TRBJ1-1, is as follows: KAGVTQTPRYLIKTRGQQVTLSCSPISGHRSVSWYQQTPGQGLQFLFEYFSETQRNKGNFPGRFSGRQFSNSRSEMNVSTLELGDSALYLCASSLIIGTEAFFGQGTRLTVV.

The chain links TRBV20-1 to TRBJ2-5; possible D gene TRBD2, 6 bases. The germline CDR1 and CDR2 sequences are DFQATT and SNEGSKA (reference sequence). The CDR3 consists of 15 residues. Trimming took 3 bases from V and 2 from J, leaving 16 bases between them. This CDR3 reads CSASPSAGRQETQYF. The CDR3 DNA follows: TGCAGTGCTAGCCCTTCAGCGGGCCGACAAGAGACCCAGTACTTC.

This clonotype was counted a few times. The DNA of the CDR3 is TGCGCCAGCTCGCGGGGGCTTAGCACTGAAGCTTTCTTT. Translated, it gives CASSRGLSTEAFF. The V and J genes are TRBV5-1 and TRBJ1-1; TRBD1 might be the D (6 bases). Per the germline V gene, CDR1 is SGHRS and CDR2 is YFSETQ. This CDR3 spans 13 amino acids. Trimming removed 7 bases at V and 4 bases at J, with 14 bases between.

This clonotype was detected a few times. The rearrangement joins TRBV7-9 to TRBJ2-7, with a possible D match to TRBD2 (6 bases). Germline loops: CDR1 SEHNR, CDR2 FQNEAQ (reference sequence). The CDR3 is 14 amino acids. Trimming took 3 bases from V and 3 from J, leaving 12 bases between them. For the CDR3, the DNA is TGTGCCAGCAGCTTGACAGAGGAGGGCTACGAGCAGTACTTC. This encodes CASSLTEEGYEQYF.

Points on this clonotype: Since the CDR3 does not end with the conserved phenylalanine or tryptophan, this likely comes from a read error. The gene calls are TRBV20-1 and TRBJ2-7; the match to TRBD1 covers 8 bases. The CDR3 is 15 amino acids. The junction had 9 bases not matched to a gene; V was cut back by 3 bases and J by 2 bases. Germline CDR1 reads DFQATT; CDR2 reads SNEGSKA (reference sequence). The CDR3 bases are TGCAGTGCTAGTTCACCGGGACAGGACCCCTACGAGCAGTACTCC. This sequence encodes CSASSPGQDPYEQYS.

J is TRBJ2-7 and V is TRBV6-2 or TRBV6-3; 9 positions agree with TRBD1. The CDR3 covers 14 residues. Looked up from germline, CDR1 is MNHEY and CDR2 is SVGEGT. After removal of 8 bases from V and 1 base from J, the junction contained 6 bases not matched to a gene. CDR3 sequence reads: CASVKGQGSYEQYF. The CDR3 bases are TGTGCCAGCGTGAAGGGACAGGGATCCTACGAGCAGTACTTC.

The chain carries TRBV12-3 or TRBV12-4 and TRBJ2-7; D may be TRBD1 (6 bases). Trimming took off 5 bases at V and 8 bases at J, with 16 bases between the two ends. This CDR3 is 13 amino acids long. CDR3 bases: TGTGCCAGCAGTCGGACACCTAGGGACAAGCAGTACTTC. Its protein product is CASSRTPRDKQYF.

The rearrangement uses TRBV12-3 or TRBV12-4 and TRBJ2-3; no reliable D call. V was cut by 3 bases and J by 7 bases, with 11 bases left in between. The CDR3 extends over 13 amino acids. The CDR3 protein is CASSFDPRHTQYF. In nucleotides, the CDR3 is TGTGCCAGCAGTTTTGACCCGCGGCATACGCAGTATTTT.

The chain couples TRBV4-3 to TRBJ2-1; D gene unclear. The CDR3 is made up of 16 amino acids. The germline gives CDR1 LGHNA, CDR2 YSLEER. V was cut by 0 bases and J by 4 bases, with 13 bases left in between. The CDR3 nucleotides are TGCGCCAGCAGCCAAGATTGGCAGTCTCGGTACAATGAGCAGTTCTTC. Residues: CASSQDWQSRYNEQFF.

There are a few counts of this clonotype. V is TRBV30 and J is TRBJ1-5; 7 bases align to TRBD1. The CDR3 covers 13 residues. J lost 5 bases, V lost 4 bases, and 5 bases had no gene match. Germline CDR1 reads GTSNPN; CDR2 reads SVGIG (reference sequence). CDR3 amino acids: CAWTTGNHQPQHF. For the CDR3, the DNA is TGTGCCTGGACGACAGGGAACCATCAGCCCCAGCATTTT.

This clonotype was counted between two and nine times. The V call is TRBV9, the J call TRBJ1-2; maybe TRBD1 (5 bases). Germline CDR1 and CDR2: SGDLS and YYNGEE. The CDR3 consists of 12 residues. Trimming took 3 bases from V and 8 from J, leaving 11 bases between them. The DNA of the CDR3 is TGTGCCAGCAGCGCCCCAGGGAGCGGCTACACCTTC. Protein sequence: CASSAPGSGYTF.

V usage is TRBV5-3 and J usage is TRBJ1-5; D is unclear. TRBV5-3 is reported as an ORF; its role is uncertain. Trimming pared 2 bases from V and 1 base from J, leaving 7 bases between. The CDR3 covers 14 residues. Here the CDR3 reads CARSLSSSNQPQHF. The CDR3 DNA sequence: TGTGCCAGAAGCTTAAGCAGCAGCAATCAGCCCCAGCATTTT.

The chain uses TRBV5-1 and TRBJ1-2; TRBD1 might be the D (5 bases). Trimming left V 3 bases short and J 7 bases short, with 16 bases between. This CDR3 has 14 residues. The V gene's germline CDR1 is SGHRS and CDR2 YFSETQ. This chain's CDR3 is CASSSTAGQGGYTF. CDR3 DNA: TGCGCCAGCAGCTCGACAGCGGGGCAGGGTGGCTACACCTTC.

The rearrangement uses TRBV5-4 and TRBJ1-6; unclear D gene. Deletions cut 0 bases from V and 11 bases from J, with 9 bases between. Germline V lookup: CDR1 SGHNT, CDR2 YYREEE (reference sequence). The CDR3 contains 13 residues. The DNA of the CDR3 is TGTGCCAGCAGCTTGGACAGCCAACCACCCCTCCACTTT. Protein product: CASSLDSQPPLHF.